This entry lists 21 T cell receptor beta chains sequenced from one sample in a study of control samples from healthy donors and cancer patients. The protocol was immunoSEQ multiplex PCR, while the TCRdb copy is restricted to in-frame clones and leaves out a portion. The table records 85,000 to 100,000 clones, about 92% of them present only once. The specimen sequenced was blood. The source of these receptors is a man aged 18 to 29 in good health.

The gene calls are TRBV7-8 and TRBJ2-7; D remains unclear. Germline V CDR1 and CDR2: SGHVS, FQNEAQ. The germline V and J ends were trimmed by 5 bases and 3 bases, with 8 bases remaining between them. The CDR3 sequence is 12 residues long. The CDR3 loop reads CASSRNFYEQYF. Written as DNA, the CDR3 is TGTGCCAGCAGCCGAAATTTCTACGAGCAGTACTTC.

The chain combines TRBV19 with TRBJ2-1, with 10 positions matching TRBD2. The trim removed 5 bases at V and 10 bases at J, leaving 11 bases unmatched. The germline gives CDR1 LNHDA, CDR2 SQIVND (reference sequence). This CDR3 comprises 15 residues. CDR3 nucleotides: TGTGCCAGTAGTTCTCTAGCGGGGGCCATATGGGAGCAGTTCTTC. Its translation: CASSSLAGAIWEQFF.

This clone was counted once. This chain uses TRBV6-5 with TRBJ2-1; D not resolved. The germline CDR1 and CDR2 sequences are MNHEY and SVGAGI. Trimming left V 7 bases short and J 3 bases short, with 13 bases between. There are 14 residues in the CDR3. Here the CDR3 reads CASNPVEYYNEQFF. The CDR3 nucleotides are TGTGCCAGCAATCCAGTAGAGTACTACAATGAGCAGTTCTTC.

The V gene is TRBV5-1, the J gene TRBJ2-3; no firm D call. The J call may be mistaken, given a closer DNA end match to TRBJ1-5. The CDR3 is 17 amino acids. Germline V gene data show CDR1 as SGHRS and CDR2 as YFSETQ. CDR3 nucleotides: TGCGCCAGCAGCTTGGGTCTAGCGGGAGCCCTCACAGATACGCAGCATTTT. Translation: CASSLGLAGALTDTQHF.

This chain uses TRBV4-1 with TRBJ2-7; tentatively, D is TRBD2 (6 bases). In germline, CDR1 is MGHRA, CDR2 YSYEKL. V lost 4 bases and J lost 5, with 12 bases in between. The CDR3 runs to 13 residues. The CDR3 protein is CASSPRERNEQYF. The CDR3 DNA is TGCGCCAGCAGCCCTCGGGAGCGGAACGAGCAGTACTTC.

V is TRBV7-8 and J is TRBJ2-1; D is unclear. The germline V gene has CDR1 SGHVS and CDR2 FQNEAQ. The CDR3 extends over 17 amino acids. Trimming pared 3 bases from V and 3 bases from J, leaving 18 bases between. The CDR3 sequence is CASSLRSQPVNYNEQFF. The CDR3 DNA reads TGTGCCAGCAGCTTGCGCAGCCAGCCAGTGAACTACAATGAGCAGTTCTTC.

The J gene is TRBJ1-3, the V gene TRBV4-3; D call uncertain. CDR1 is LGHNA, CDR2 YSLEER, per germline. This CDR3 has 16 residues. V was cut by 0 bases and J by 0 bases, with 9 bases left in between. The CDR3 DNA reads as TGCGCCAGCAGCCAAGAGAGGGCGGGCTCTGGAAACACCATATATTTT. Protein sequence: CASSQERAGSGNTIYF.

The CDR3 spells CASSDPTWDRDPEQYF. The CDR3 DNA is TGTGCCAGCAGTGACCCGACGTGGGACAGGGACCCCGAGCAGTACTTC. The chain uses TRBV6-4 and TRBJ2-7, with 9 bases that match TRBD1. Looked up from germline, CDR1 is MRHNA and CDR2 is SNTAGT. With V trimmed by 2 bases and J by 6 bases, 11 bases remained unmatched. The CDR3 loop spans 16 amino acids.

The chain recombines TRBV5-1 with TRBJ1-5, with unresolved D. The germline V and J ends were trimmed by 0 bases and 0 bases, with 19 bases remaining between them. The germline V gene encodes CDR1 SGHRS and CDR2 YFSETQ. The CDR3 covers 19 residues. CDR3 DNA: TGCGCCAGCAGCTTGGCTCCCAGATTCGGGGATTATAGCAATCAGCCCCAGCATTTT. Protein product: CASSLAPRFGDYSNQPQHF. The full variable domain, completed using reference TRBV5-1 and TRBJ1-5, is KAGVTQTPRYLIKTRGQQVTLSCSPISGHRSVSWYQQTPGQGLQFLFEYFSETQRNKGNFPGRFSGRQFSNSRSEMNVSTLELGDSALYLCASSLAPRFGDYSNQPQHFGDGTRLSIL.

The V call is TRBV2, the J call TRBJ2-2; TRBD2 aligns across 7 bases. The CDR3 has 19 residues. Germline loops: CDR1 SNHLY, CDR2 FYNNEI. Trimming removed 0 bases from V and 3 bases from J; junction bases left unmatched: 13. CDR3: CASSEALRLGLVHTGELFF. The CDR3 DNA sequence: TGTGCCAGCAGTGAAGCGCTTCGGTTAGGACTAGTTCACACCGGGGAGCTGTTTTTT.

This clone was observed a handful of times. The same CDR3 arises from other DNA sequences in this sample as well. The rearrangement links TRBV20-1 to TRBJ1-6; D gene unclear. This CDR3 has 11 residues. Germline values: CDR1 DFQATT, CDR2 SNEGSKA (reference sequence). Deletions cut 5 bases from V and 5 bases from J, with 4 bases between. CDR3 loop: CSARDNSPLHF. Written as DNA, the CDR3 is TGCAGTGCTCGGGATAATTCACCCCTCCACTTT.

The chain links TRBV4-3 to TRBJ1-2; the D gene is possibly TRBD1 (5 bases). The CDR3 contains 13 residues. Germline V gives CDR1 LGHNA, CDR2 YSLEER. V shed 1 base and J shed 9 bases, with 12 bases lying between them. Here the CDR3 reads CASSQGDDGRYTF. In DNA form, the CDR3 reads TGCGCCAGCAGCCAAGGGGACGACGGCCGCTACACCTTC.

This sequence joins TRBV4-1 and TRBJ1-5, with D possibly TRBD1 on 6 matching bases. This CDR3 is built from 17 residues. V lost 4 bases and J lost 0, with 16 bases in between. Germline CDR1 reads MGHRA; CDR2 reads YSYEKL. CDR3 DNA sequence: TGCGCCAGCAGCCGAATCGTTCAGGGGCATAGCAATCAGCCCCAGCATTTT. This sequence encodes CASSRIVQGHSNQPQHF.

This clone appeared once. The chain's CDR3 is CASSGQVNQPQHF. As DNA, the CDR3 is TGTGCCAGCAGCGGACAGGTCAATCAGCCCCAGCATTTT. The gene calls are TRBV6-6 and TRBJ1-5; 7 nucleotides match TRBD1. The junction had 2 bases not matched to a gene; V was cut back by 6 bases and J by 3 bases. The CDR3 has 13 residues. Germline CDR1 MNHNY, CDR2 SVGAGI (reference sequence).

At least ten counts were recorded for this clone. This chain connects TRBV7-6 to TRBJ2-7; tentative D call: TRBD2 (6 bases). CDR1 is SGHVS, CDR2 FNYEAQ, per germline. The CDR3 is made up of 16 amino acids. Trimming took off 0 bases at V and 0 bases at J, with 12 bases between the two ends. The DNA of the CDR3 is TGTGCCAGCAGCTTAGCGGGAGGCTCTACCTCCTACGAGCAGTACTTC. Its protein is CASSLAGGSTSYEQYF.

V gene TRBV2 combines with J gene TRBJ1-4, with TRBD1 identical over 8 bases. Germline assignment: CDR1 SNHLY and CDR2 FYNNEI. This CDR3 is built from 16 residues. V shed 5 bases and J 3 bases; nucleotides not matched to a gene: 8. This CDR3 is CASSLQGQVPNEKLFF. Here the CDR3 DNA reads TGTGCCAGCAGTCTCCAGGGACAGGTACCTAATGAAAAACTGTTTTTT. The whole variable domain, remainder taken from reference TRBV2 and TRBJ1-4, is EPEVTQTPSHQVTQMGQEVILRCVPISNHLYFYWYRQILGQKVEFLVSFYNNEISEKSEIFDDQFSVERPDGSNFTLKIRSTKLEDSAMYFCASSLQGQVPNEKLFFGSGTQLSVL.

J is TRBJ1-5 and V is TRBV6-2 or TRBV6-3, with 7 bases matching TRBD1. The CDR3 is 15 residues long. CDR1 is MNHEY and CDR2 is SVGEGT in the germline V gene. Trimming took 6 bases from V and 2 from J; bases not matched to a gene: 7. In DNA, the CDR3 is TGTGCCAGCAGCAGCCCGGGGACAGGCAATCAGCCCCAGCATTTT. This sequence encodes CASSSPGTGNQPQHF.

The gene calls are TRBV7-3 and TRBJ1-1; D possibly corresponds to TRBD1 (6 bases). Trimming stripped 5 bases from V and 5 bases from J, with 15 bases between. CDR1 and CDR2 from the germline V gene are SGHTA and FQGTGA. This CDR3 comprises 14 residues. The CDR3 reads CASSPRGGVTEAFF. CDR3 nucleotide sequence: TGTGCCAGCAGCCCAAGGGGGGGAGTAACTGAAGCTTTCTTT.

The chain joins TRBV12-5 to TRBJ1-4, with TRBD1 matching 10 bases. With V trimmed by 9 bases and J by 6 bases, 4 bases remained unmatched. CDR1 and CDR2 (germline): LGHNT, FRNRAP. The CDR3 consists of 13 residues. The CDR3 coding sequence is TGTGCTAGCAGACAGGGGGCAGATGAAAAACTGTTTTTT. Its protein product is CASRQGADEKLFF.

The rearrangement joins TRBV16 to TRBJ1-5; unclear D gene. CDR3 length equals 14 residues. V lost 3 bases, J lost 5 bases, and 11 bases lay in between. Germline V gene lookup returns CDR1 KGHSY and CDR2 FQNENV. This CDR3 is CASSHTSGYQPQHF. The CDR3 DNA reads as TGTGCCAGCAGCCACACGTCCGGGTATCAGCCCCAGCATTTT.

This clone has only one observation. The chain joins TRBV21-1 to TRBJ1-1; the tabulated D call, TRBD1, remains unverified against the DNA. TRBV21-1 is recorded as a pseudogene. The CDR3 is made up of 13 amino acids. CDR3 bases: TGTGCCAGCGCAGGACAGGGGAGCACTGAAGCTTTCTTT. Its protein product is CASAGQGSTEAFF.